Reported below is one TCR beta chain. This clone was found a few times. Its target antigen remains unknown. Nothing much larger sits one base from this clone, and base qualities are not available. A single peripheral blood draw of about 120 mL on average was collected from each donor into heparinised tubes. Naive, central memory, regulatory and stem cell-like memory CD4+ T cells were sorted on a BD FACSAria II using a panel including CD45RO, CCR7, CD25, CD127, CD95 and CD27. Every sorted population had a purity above 98%. Right away, PBMCs were isolated by Lymphoprep density gradient centrifugation and were stained directly, with no culture step. So that batch effects would be minimized, each experiment stained and sorted samples in pairs, pairing one healthy donor with one patient. CDR3 length: 12 amino acids, cysteine to phenylalanine. The DNA shown is the 36-base CDR3, in frame from base 1. V is shortened by 0 bases, J by 10 bases, and the region joining them spans 7 bases.

All of the isolated RNA was reverse transcribed with the High Capacity cDNA Reverse Transcription Kit, so expressed TCRB transcripts were sequenced. Naive, central memory and regulatory T cell samples underwent deep immunoSEQ sequencing, averaging around 3.6 million total reads per sample. Sorted cells were lysed in RLT buffer, and RNA was extracted using DNase-treated RNeasy Micro or Mini kits according to cell number. Each cell subset was processed on its own to prevent cross-contamination, while patient and healthy donor samples were processed together. The immunoSEQ multiplex PCR was used to amplify TCRB sequences from cDNA, generating 87-bp fragments that spanned the CDR3 region. Sequencing of the amplicons was done on the Illumina HiSeq platform. The study's own analysis went as follows. PCR bias was computationally corrected using synthetic template baselines, reads within Hamming distance 2 were collapsed, and singletons that could not be merged were discarded. Reads were aligned against IMGT to assign V, D and J genes, CDR3 length and insertions or deletions at six rearrangement sites. Within each subset, clonotype counts were normalized to sorted cell number, after which true diversity and Gini coefficients were computed with the tcR R package. The overlap coefficient, calculated on TCRB nucleotide sequences, was used to measure repertoire sharing. In TCRdb, the immuneACCESS table is reduced to in-frame sequences with V and J assigned. These tables do not hold every clone; where another copy was compared, an unresolved V gene accounts for under half, and the others remain unexplained. For V, J and clone size, that table is used; D and trimming come from the DNA. In this sample the table shows 110,000 to 150,000 clones, roughly 9.7% of which occur a single time. 0.65% of the sample comes from the top ten.

The data stem from a study of beta chain features in type 1 diabetes (dated by TCRdb to 2016 to 2018). Notes on the research overall: Mean age, gender distribution, total cell number and subset yield did not differ between patients and healthy donors. A total of 107,917,701 sorted cells were examined across all samples, and the number of cells per subset was strongly correlated with RNA yield. In the study, recently diagnosed type 1 diabetes patients and matched healthy donors were compared on the TCRB repertoires of their sorted circulating CD4+ T cell subsets. Naive and central memory subsets were obtained from all 30 or so donors, but regulatory and stem cell-like memory subsets were isolated from only 8 patients and roughly 8 healthy donors. What the work shows at the level of the full study, not this receptor alone: Shorter templates might be favored by PCR, yet because patient and control samples were amplified and corrected together, any such skew would affect both groups equally. Because cDNA was sequenced instead of genomic DNA, activated cells with high expression could be over-represented, although the groups did not differ in activation or CD3 levels. Because the HLA sub-analyses included only small numbers of individuals, any influence of HLA type on TCRB rearrangement was left unresolved. Type 1 diabetes patients showed a moderate but significant shortening of TCRB CDR3 length in all four CD4+ subsets. At VDJ recombination sites, type 1 diabetes patients had fewer insertions and more deleted nucleotides, which implies abnormalities in thymic rearrangement. The naive, central memory and regulatory TCRB repertoires appeared to resemble one another more closely among patients than among healthy donors.

The chain links TRBV23-1 with TRBJ2-1, with the D segment identity uncertain. TRBV23-1 is an ORF; its function is uncertain. Source material: central memory CD4+ T cells from blood. The receptor comes from a woman between 40 and 50 years old in good health. Read as DNA, the sequence is TGCGCCAGCAGTCAATCAGTCTACGAGCAGTTCTTC. Translated, this is CASSQSVYEQFF.